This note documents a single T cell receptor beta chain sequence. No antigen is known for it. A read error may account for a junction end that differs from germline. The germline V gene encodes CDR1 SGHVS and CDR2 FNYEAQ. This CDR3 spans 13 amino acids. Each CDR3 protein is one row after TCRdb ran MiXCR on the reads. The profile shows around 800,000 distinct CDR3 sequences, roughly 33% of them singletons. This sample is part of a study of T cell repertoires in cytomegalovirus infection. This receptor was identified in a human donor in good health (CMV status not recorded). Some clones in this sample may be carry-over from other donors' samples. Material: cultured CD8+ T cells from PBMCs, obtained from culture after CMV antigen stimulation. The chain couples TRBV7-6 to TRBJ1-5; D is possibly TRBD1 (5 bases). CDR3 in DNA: TGTGCCGGCAGCCTGGGGGAGGTCCAGCCCCAGCATTTT. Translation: CAGSLGEVQPQHF.